A selection of T cell receptor beta chains follows, all from one sample in a study of graft-versus-host responses after intestinal transplantation. The assay was immunoSEQ multiplex PCR, and TCRdb's table has in-frame clones only and misses some. In the table there are 75,000 to 95,000 clones, approximately 90% of which are singletons. Antigens for these TCRs are unknown. Sample: unstimulated CD4+ T cells sorted from spleen or lymph node cells, taken before transplant. Receptors were obtained from a human donor who was the organ donor for an intestinal transplant. CDR3s include the opening cysteine and the closing phenylalanine or tryptophan. The D gene is left open where the match is weak. Not all rows give a size; the values are once, few, many and, for expanded clones, a class.

TRBV6-1,16,TRBD2,TRBJ2-7,.,TGTGCCAGCAGTGAAGGACTAGCGGTTATCTCCTACGAGCAGTACTTC,CASSEGLAVISYEQYF
TRBV28,16,TRBD2,TRBJ2-3,.,TGTGCCAGCAGCACCCGACTAGCGGTCCATGGCGATACGCAGTATTTT,CASSTRLAVHGDTQYF
TRBV5-4,14,TRBD1,TRBJ2-7,once,TGTGCCAGCAGCAGCACAGGGGTAATCTACGAGCAGTACTTC,CASSSTGVIYEQYF
TRBV15,12,TRBD1,TRBJ1-6,.,TGTGCCACCAGCAACAGGGGTTCACCCCTCCACTTT,CATSNRGSPLHF
TRBV6-1,12,.,TRBJ1-2,.,TGTGCCAGCAGTGCGGGGGACTATGGCTACACCTTC,CASSAGDYGYTF
TRBV28,15,.,TRBJ2-7,.,TGTGCCAGCAGTTTACCTACCCGAAACTCCTACGAGCAGTACTTC,CASSLPTRNSYEQYF
TRBV6-1,14,.,TRBJ1-1,.,TGTGCCAGCAGTGAACTGGGTTTGGGGCTAAGAGCTTTCTTT,CASSELGLGLRAFF
TRBV29-1,13,TRBD2,TRBJ2-7,.,TGCAGCGTAGAGCGGGAGGGGGGAATCGAGCAGTACTTC,CSVEREGGIEQYF
TRBV5-1,16,.,TRBJ2-1,.,TGCGCCAGCAGCTCAAGACAGATCAGCTCCTACAATGAGCAGTTCTTC,CASSSRQISSYNEQFF
TRBV19,13,.,TRBJ1-5,.,TGTGCCAGTACCGACCCACCAGGTCAGCCCCAGCATTTT,CASTDPPGQPQHF
TRBV7-8,12,TRBD1,TRBJ2-3,.,TGTGCCAGCAGCTTGAACAGGGGAACGCAGTATTTT,CASSLNRGTQYF
TRBV6-5,16,TRBD1,TRBJ1-2,.,TGTGCCAGCAGTTCACAGGGGGCTGGGAAACACTATGGCTACACCTTC,CASSSQGAGKHYGYTF
TRBV5-1,15,.,TRBJ1-4,.,TGCGCCAGCAGCTTGGCCCGGGGAGGGTATGAAAAACTGTTTTTT,CASSLARGGYEKLFF
TRBV2,15,TRBD2,TRBJ2-5,.,TGTGCCAGCAGTGAAATTCGCGGGGGGAAAGAGACCCAGTACTTC,CASSEIRGGKETQYF
TRBV13,14,.,TRBJ1-2,once,TGTGCCAGCAGCTTAGGCGGGACACCATATGGCTACACCTTC,CASSLGGTPYGYTF
TRBV19,14,TRBD1,TRBJ2-5,.,TGTGCCAGTAGTGTACAGGGGGGACAAGAGACCCAGTACTTC,CASSVQGGQETQYF
TRBV2,15,TRBD2,TRBJ2-1,.,TGTGCCAGTGCCCGAGAACTAGCGGGTACTATTGAGCAGTTCTTC,CASARELAGTIEQFF
TRBV5-8,14,.,TRBJ1-1,once,TGTGCCAGCAGCCCCCGGAGGGGCGGCACTGAAGCTTTCTTT,CASSPRRGGTEAFF
TRBV5-6,14,TRBD1,TRBJ1-4,.,TGTGCCAGCAGCTTGGTGGGACAGGGTGAAAAACTGTTTTTT,CASSLVGQGEKLFF
TRBV10-3,13,TRBD1,TRBJ1-5,.,TGTGCCATCAGGGACAGGAAGAATCAGCCCCAGCATTTT,CAIRDRKNQPQHF
TRBV28,15,TRBD2,TRBJ2-5,.,TGTGCCAGCAACGCGGGACTAGCGGGAGTGAAGACCCAGTACTTC,CASNAGLAGVKTQYF
TRBV4-1,18,.,TRBJ1-4,.,TGCGCCAGCAGCCAAGATATGAGTACGGGGTTGACTAATGAAAAACTGTTTTTT,CASSQDMSTGLTNEKLFF
TRBV9,15,.,TRBJ2-5,.,TGTGCCAGCAGCGTAGCCACCTCTCGGGGGGAGACCCAGTACTTC,CASSVATSRGETQYF
TRBV4-2,15,TRBD1,TRBJ1-2,.,TGTGCCAGCAGCCCACGAAATACAGGGGGCAATGGCTACACCTTC,CASSPRNTGGNGYTF
TRBV6-5,15,TRBD1,TRBJ2-7,once,TGTGCCAGCAGTAAACTTGCCAACAGGGGGCCCGAGCAGTACTTC,CASSKLANRGPEQYF
TRBV11-2,15,TRBD1,TRBJ2-1,.,TGTGCCAGCAGCCCTGGACAGGGCTCCTACAATGAGCAGTTCTTC,CASSPGQGSYNEQFF
TRBV28,15,.,TRBJ2-5,.,TGTGCCAGCAGTTCGCCGCAAACAGGGACAGAGACCCAGTACTTC,CASSSPQTGTETQYF
TRBV5-3,15,.,TRBJ2-5,.,TGTGCCAGAAGCTTGGCTTTTATTAGGGGGGAGACCCAGTACTTC,CARSLAFIRGETQYF
TRBV5-1,15,.,TRBJ2-1,.,TGCGCCAGCAGCTTGGACGGCGGCTCCTACAATGAGCAGTTCTTC,CASSLDGGSYNEQFF
TRBV7-6,15,.,TRBJ2-5,.,TGTGCCAGCAGCTTAGGAGGGGGACCGACTGAGGCCCAGTACTTC,CASSLGGGPTEAQYF
TRBV6-5,12,.,TRBJ1-2,.,TGTGCCAGCAGGGGCCATAACGATGGCTACACCTTC,CASRGHNDGYTF
TRBV7-3,15,.,TRBJ2-1,.,TGTGCCAGCAGCTTAAGACGGGAGTCCTACAATGAGCAGTTCTTC,CASSLRRESYNEQFF
TRBV5-1,14,TRBD2,TRBJ2-1,once,TGCGCCGGCACCGTAGCGGGGATGTACAATGAGCAGTTCTTC,CAGTVAGMYNEQFF
TRBV7-3,13,.,TRBJ2-2,.,TGTGCCAGCAGCCCCCATGACACCGGGGAGCTGTTTTTT,CASSPHDTGELFF
TRBV7-9,15,TRBD1,TRBJ1-2,.,TGTGCCAGCAGCCCCCCCGGGACAGTAGTCTATGGCTACACCTTC,CASSPPGTVVYGYTF
TRBV18,14,TRBD1,TRBJ1-4,.,TGTGCCAGCTCACCGAGGGGGCGCACTGAAAAACTGTTTTTT,CASSPRGRTEKLFF
TRBV28,17,TRBD1,TRBJ2-1,.,TGTGCCAGCCGACAAGACAGGGGACTTCGCTCCTACAATGAGCAGTTCTTC,CASRQDRGLRSYNEQFF
TRBV9,19,.,TRBJ2-2,.,TGTGCCAGCAGCCACAACCCCCACCCCGGGACACAGAACACCGGGGAGCTGTTTTTT,CASSHNPHPGTQNTGELFF
TRBV18,15,.,TRBJ2-7,.,TGTGCCAGCTCAGCGGGACTGATAGTTTCCTACGAGCAGTACTTC,CASSAGLIVSYEQYF
TRBV11-2,14,TRBD1,TRBJ2-5,.,TGTGCCAGCAGCACCGGGACAGGGACAGAGACCCAGTACTTC,CASSTGTGTETQYF
TRBV18,16,TRBD1,TRBJ1-1,.,TGTGCCAGCTCACTCGGGACAGGGGGATCGAACACTGAAGCTTTCTTT,CASSLGTGGSNTEAFF
TRBV19,16,.,TRBJ2-2,.,TGTGCCAGTAGTACTATCCTCCGACCAGGCCCCGGGGAGCTGTTTTTT,CASSTILRPGPGELFF
TRBV4-1,16,.,TRBJ2-3,.,TGCGCCAGCAGCCAAAGGGAGGTGGGAAGCACAGATACGCAGTATTTT,CASSQREVGSTDTQYF
TRBV7-2,13,.,TRBJ2-3,once,TGTGCCAGCAGCTTGGAGGCGGGGTCTACGCAGTATTTT,CASSLEAGSTQYF
TRBV19,16,.,TRBJ2-4,.,TGTGCCAGTAGCCCGTTTATTGAGGTGACCAAAAACATTCAGTACTTC,CASSPFIEVTKNIQYF
TRBV30,17,.,TRBJ2-1,.,TGTGCCTGGAGTCTTTCCCTACGAGTTATAGCGAACAATGAGCAGTTCTTC,CAWSLSLRVIANNEQFF